This T cell receptor beta chain was sequenced for a study of CXCR3-negative and CXCR3-positive naive CD8 T cells. Findings of the study overall: Hydrophobicity of TRB CDR3s was greater in CXCR3-positive naive cells than in CXCR3-negative naive cells. PBMCs showed partially decreased CXCR3 expression after cryopreservation, and most assays used fresh PBMCs. Unlike memory cells, which differed, naive CXCR3-negative and CXCR3-positive cells had similar TRBV-TRBJ usage. Whereas both naive subsets had comparably high diversity, memory CD8+ cells had much lower diversity.

The CDR3 totals 15 residues. Germline lookup yields CDR1 MNHEY and CDR2 SVGAGI. UMI-labeled TRB cDNA libraries were prepared by 5' RACE. TCRdb re-called the 5' RACE reads; one entry per CDR3 protein, DNA not given. The table for this sample gives under 150,000 distinct CDR3 sequences. A word on this clonotype: Its antigen is unidentified.

Triplicate sorting captured around 300,000 cells each from every CD8+ T cell subset. The clonotype comes from a human donor in good health. Some clones in this sample may be carry-over from other donors' samples. J is TRBJ1-1 and V is TRBV6-5; TCRdb's assignment of TRBD1 cannot be checked, as there is no DNA. The sequenced sample consisted of naive CXCR3+ CD8+ T cells from blood. The sample's subset: CD45RO-CCR7+CD27+CD95- naive CD8+ T cells expressing CXCR3 (TNR3+). CDR3 loop: CASSYSAPGNTEAFF.